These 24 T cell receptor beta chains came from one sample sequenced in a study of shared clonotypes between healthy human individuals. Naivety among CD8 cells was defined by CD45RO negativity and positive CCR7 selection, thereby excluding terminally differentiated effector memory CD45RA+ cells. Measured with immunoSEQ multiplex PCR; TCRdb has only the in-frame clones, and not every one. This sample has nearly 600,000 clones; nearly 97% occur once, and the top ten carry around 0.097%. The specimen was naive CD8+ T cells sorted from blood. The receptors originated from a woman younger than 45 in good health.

The CDR3 DNA is TGTGCCAGCAGCTTAATGACAGGGGGCGCAGATACGCAGTATTTT. Protein sequence: CASSLMTGGADTQYF. The J gene is TRBJ2-3, the V gene TRBV7-3; TRBD1 aligns across 10 bases. Per the germline V gene, CDR1 is SGHTA and CDR2 is FQGTGA. The length of the CDR3 is 15 residues. J was trimmed by 4 bases and V by 1 base; bases with no gene match: 2. The variable domain in full, with the rest retrieved from reference TRBV7-3 and TRBJ2-3, is GAGVSQTPSNKVTEKGKYVELRCDPISGHTALYWYRQSLGQGPEFLIYFQGTGAADDSGLPNDRFFAVRPEGSVSTLKIQRTERGDSAVYLCASSLMTGGADTQYFGPGTRLTVL.

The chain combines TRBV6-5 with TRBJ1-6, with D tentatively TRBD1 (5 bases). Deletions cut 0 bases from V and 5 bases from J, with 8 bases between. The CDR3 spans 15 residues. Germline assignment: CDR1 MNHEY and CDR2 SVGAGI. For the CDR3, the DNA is TGTGCCAGCAGTTACTCGTCAGGGAATAATTCACCCCTCCACTTT. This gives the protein CASSYSSGNNSPLHF.

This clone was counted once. This CDR3 is CASSLSPGTSYEQYF. CDR3 coding DNA: TGTGCCAGCAGTTTATCCCCGGGGACTAGCTACGAGCAGTACTTC. The rearrangement uses TRBV28 and TRBJ2-5, with TRBD2 matching 8 bases. The end of the DNA fits TRBJ2-7 better, so the J call may be wrong. This CDR3 is built from 15 residues. Germline-derived CDR1 and CDR2 are MDHEN and SYDVKM.

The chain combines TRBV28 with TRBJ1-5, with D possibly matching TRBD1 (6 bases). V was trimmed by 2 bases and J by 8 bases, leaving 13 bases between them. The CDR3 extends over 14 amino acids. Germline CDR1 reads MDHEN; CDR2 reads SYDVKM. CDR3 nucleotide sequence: TGTGCCAGCAGTTTAGTCGGGACATCCGAGCCCCAGCATTTT. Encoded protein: CASSLVGTSEPQHF.

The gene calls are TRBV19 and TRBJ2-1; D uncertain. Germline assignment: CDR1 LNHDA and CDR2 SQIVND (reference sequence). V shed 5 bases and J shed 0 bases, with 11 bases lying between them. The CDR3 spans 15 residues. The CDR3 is CASSGPISSYNEQFF. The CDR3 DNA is TGTGCCAGTAGTGGGCCGATTAGCTCCTACAATGAGCAGTTCTTC. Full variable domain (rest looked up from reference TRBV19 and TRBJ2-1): DGGITQSPKYLFRKEGQNVTLSCEQNLNHDAMYWYRQDPGQGLRLIYYSQIVNDFQKGDIAEGYSVSREKKESFPLTVTSAQKNPTAFYLCASSGPISSYNEQFFGPGTRLTVL.

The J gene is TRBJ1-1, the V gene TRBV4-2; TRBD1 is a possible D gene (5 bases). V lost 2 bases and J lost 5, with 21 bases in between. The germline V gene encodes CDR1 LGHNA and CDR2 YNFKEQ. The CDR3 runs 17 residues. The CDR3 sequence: CASSQSVVVGGGTEAFF. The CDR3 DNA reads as TGTGCCAGCAGCCAATCGGTTGTGGTCGGGGGAGGAACTGAAGCTTTCTTT.

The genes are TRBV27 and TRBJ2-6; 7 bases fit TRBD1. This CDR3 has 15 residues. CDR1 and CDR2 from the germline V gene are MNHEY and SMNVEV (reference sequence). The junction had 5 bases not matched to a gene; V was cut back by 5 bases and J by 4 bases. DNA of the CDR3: TGTGCCAGCAGTCCAACAGGGGTAGGGGCCAACGTCCTGACTTTC. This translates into CASSPTGVGANVLTF.

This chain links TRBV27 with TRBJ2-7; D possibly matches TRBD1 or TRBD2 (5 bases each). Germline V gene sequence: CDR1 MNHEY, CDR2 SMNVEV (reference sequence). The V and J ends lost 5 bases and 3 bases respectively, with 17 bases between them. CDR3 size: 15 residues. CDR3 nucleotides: TGTGCCAGCAGTATCACCGCCGGGACCGACTACGAGCAGTACTTC. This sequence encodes CASSITAGTDYEQYF.

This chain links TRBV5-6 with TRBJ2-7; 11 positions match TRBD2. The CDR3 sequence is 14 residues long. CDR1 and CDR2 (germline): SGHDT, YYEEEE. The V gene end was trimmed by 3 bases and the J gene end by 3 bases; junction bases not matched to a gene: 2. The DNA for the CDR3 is TGTGCCAGCAGCTCCGGGACTAGCGGCTACGAGCAGTACTTC. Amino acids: CASSSGTSGYEQYF.

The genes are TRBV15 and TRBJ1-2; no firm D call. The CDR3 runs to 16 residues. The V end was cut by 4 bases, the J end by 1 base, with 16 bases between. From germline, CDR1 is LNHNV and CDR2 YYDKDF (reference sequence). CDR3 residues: CATSIERAGFNYGYTF. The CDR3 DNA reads TGTGCCACCAGCATCGAGCGGGCGGGGTTTAACTATGGCTACACCTTC.

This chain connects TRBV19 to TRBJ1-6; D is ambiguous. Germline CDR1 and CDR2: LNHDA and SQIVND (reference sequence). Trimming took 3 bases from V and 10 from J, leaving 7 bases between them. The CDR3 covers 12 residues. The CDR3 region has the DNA TGTGCCAGTAGTATTGGGGAATCACCCCTCCACTTT. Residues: CASSIGESPLHF. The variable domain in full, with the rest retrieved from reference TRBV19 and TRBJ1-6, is DGGITQSPKYLFRKEGQNVTLSCEQNLNHDAMYWYRQDPGQGLRLIYYSQIVNDFQKGDIAEGYSVSREKKESFPLTVTSAQKNPTAFYLCASSIGESPLHFGNGTRLTVT.

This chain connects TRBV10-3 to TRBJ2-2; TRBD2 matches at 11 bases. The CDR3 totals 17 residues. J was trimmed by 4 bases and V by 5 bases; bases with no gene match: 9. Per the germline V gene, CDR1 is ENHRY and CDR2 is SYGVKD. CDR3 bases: TGTGCCATCAGTTCCGCCGGGACTAGCGGTCCCACCGGGGAGCTGTTTTTT. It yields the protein CAISSAGTSGPTGELFF.

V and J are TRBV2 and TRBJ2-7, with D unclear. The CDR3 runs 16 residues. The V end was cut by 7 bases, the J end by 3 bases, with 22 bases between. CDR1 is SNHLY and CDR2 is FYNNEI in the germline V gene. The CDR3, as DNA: TGTGCCAGCACTCCCGTTCTCGGCCTCGGAATCTACGAGCAGTACTTC. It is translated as CASTPVLGLGIYEQYF.

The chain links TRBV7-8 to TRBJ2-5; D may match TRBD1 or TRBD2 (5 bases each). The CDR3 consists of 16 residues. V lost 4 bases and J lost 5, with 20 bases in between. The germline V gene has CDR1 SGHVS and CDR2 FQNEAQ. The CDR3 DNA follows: TGTGCCAGCAGCTCCAAGCATGGGGGAGCTGGGGAGACCCAGTACTTC. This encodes CASSSKHGGAGETQYF.

CDR3 amino acids: CASSLGRTTYNEQFF. CDR3 nucleotides: TGTGCCAGCAGCTTAGGGCGAACCACCTACAATGAGCAGTTCTTC. This chain uses TRBV7-3 with TRBJ2-1; D gene unclear. The ends were cut back, 2 bases at V and 2 bases at J, with 10 bases in the middle. Per germline, CDR1 SGHTA and CDR2 FQGTGA. The CDR3 length is 15 residues.

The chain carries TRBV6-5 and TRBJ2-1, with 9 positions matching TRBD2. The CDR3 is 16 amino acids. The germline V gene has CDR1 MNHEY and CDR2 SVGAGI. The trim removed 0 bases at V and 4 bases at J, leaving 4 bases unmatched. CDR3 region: CASSYSEGLAYNEQFF. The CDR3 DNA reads TGTGCCAGCAGTTACTCGGAGGGACTAGCTTACAATGAGCAGTTCTTC.

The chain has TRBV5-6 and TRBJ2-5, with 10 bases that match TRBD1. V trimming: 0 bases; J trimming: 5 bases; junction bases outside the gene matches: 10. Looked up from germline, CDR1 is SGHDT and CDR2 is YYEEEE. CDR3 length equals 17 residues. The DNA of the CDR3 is TGTGCCAGCAGCTTGGTGGCGGGGACAGGGGTTGGGGAGACCCAGTACTTC. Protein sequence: CASSLVAGTGVGETQYF.

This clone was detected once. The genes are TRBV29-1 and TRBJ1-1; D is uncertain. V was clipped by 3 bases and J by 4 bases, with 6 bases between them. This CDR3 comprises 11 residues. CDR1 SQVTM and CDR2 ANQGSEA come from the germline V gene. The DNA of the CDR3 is TGCAGCGTTGATCGTGTCACTGAAGCTTTCTTT. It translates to CSVDRVTEAFF. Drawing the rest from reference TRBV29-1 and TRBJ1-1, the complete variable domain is SAVISQKPSRDICQRGTSLTIQCQVDSQVTMMFWYRQQPGQSLTLIATANQGSEATYESGFVIDKFPISRPNLTFSTLTVSNMSPEDSSIYLCSVDRVTEAFFGQGTRLTVV.

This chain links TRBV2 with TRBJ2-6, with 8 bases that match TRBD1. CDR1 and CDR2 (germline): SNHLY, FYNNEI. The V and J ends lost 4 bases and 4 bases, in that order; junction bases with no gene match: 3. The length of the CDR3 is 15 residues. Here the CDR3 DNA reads TGTGCCAGCAGTGGACAGGGGTTGGGGGCCAACGTCCTGACTTTC. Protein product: CASSGQGLGANVLTF.

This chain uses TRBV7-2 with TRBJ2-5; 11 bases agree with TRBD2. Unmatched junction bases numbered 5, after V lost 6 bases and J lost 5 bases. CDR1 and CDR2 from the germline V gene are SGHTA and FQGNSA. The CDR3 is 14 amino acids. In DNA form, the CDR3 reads TGTGCCAGCAGTAGCGGGAGGGCCCTGGAGACCCAGTACTTC. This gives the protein CASSSGRALETQYF.

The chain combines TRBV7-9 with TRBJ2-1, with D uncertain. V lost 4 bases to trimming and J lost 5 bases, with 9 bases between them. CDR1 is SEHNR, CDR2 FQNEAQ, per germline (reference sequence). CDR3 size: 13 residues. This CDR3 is CASSSGENNEQFF. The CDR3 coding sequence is TGTGCCAGCAGCTCAGGAGAGAACAATGAGCAGTTCTTC.

CDR3 amino acids: CASSNGYEQYF. The CDR3 DNA reads as TGTGCCAGTAGTAACGGCTACGAGCAGTACTTC. This sequence joins TRBV19 and TRBJ2-7; no reliable D call. The CDR3 is 11 amino acids. Germline V gene sequence: CDR1 LNHDA, CDR2 SQIVND (reference sequence). The ends were cut back, 4 bases at V and 3 bases at J, with 4 bases in the middle.

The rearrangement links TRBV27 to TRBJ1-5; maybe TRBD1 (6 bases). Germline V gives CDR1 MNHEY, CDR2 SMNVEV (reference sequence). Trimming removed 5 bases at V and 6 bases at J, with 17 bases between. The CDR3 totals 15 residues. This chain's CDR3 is CASSLQGGATQPQHF. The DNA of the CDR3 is TGTGCCAGCAGTCTACAGGGTGGGGCAACTCAGCCCCAGCATTTT.

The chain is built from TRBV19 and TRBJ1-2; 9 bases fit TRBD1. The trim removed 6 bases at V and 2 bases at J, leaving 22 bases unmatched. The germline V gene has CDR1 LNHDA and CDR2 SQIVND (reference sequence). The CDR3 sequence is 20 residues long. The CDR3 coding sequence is TGTGCCAGTAGGACTGGACAGGGGACAGGAGGTCATGGCATAAACTATGGCTACACCTTC. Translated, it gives CASRTGQGTGGHGINYGYTF.